One and the same sample provided the 19 T cell receptor beta chains below, sequenced in a study of CD8 T cells in ankylosing spondylitis. Findings of the study overall: Ankylosing spondylitis blood appeared to be characterized by a TCR beta motif of eight highly homologous variants.

These receptors have no known antigen. In TCRdb, the 5' RACE reads were re-called with MiXCR into one record per CDR3 protein. The top ten hold under 7.5% of the sample, which has approximately 500,000 distinct CDR3 sequences, more than 9.5% seen once. The sequenced sample was blood, either unsorted or a sorted T cell fraction (not recorded which). The receptor set was obtained from a male donor with ankylosing spondylitis.

This clonotype was seen a handful of times. V usage is TRBV11-1 and J usage is TRBJ2-1, with TRBD2 matching 10 bases. Unmatched junction bases numbered 9, after V lost 1 base and J lost 0 bases. The V gene's germline CDR1 is SGHAT and CDR2 FQDESV (reference sequence). The CDR3 is 19 amino acids. This CDR3 reads CASSLGLAGLSSSYNEQFF. CDR3 sequence (DNA): TGTGCCAGCAGCTTAGGACTAGCGGGTCTTTCGAGCTCCTACAATGAGCAGTTCTTC.

In this sample, this clonotype turned up a few times. The J gene is TRBJ1-1, the V gene TRBV7-2, with D possibly matching TRBD1 (6 bases). Germline CDR1 and CDR2: SGHTA and FQGNSA. The CDR3 extends over 12 amino acids. The V end was cut by 8 bases, the J end by 3 bases, with 10 bases between. CDR3 nucleotides: TGTGCCAGCGGACAGAGAGACACTGAAGCTTTCTTT. It translates to CASGQRDTEAFF.

This clonotype was observed at least ten times. The chain uses TRBV3-1 and TRBJ2-2; tentatively, D is TRBD1 or TRBD2 (5 bases each). V lost 1 base to trimming and J lost 4 bases, with 7 bases between them. The germline CDR1 and CDR2 sequences are LGHDT and YNNKEL (reference sequence). There are 14 residues in the CDR3. The CDR3 loop is CASSQGGATGELFF. CDR3 sequence (DNA): TGTGCCAGCAGCCAAGGAGGGGCCACCGGGGAGCTGTTTTTT. The variable domain in full, with the rest retrieved from reference TRBV3-1 and TRBJ2-2, is DTAVSQTPKYLVTQMGNDKSIKCEQNLGHDTMYWYKQDSKKFLKIMFSYNNKELIINETVPNRFSPKSPDKAHLNLHINSLELGDSAVYFCASSQGGATGELFFGEGSRLTVL.

This clonotype has only a few counts. This rearrangement joins TRBV29-1 to TRBJ2-7, with TRBD1 matching 9 bases. Unmatched junction bases numbered 3, after V lost 4 bases and J lost 5 bases. This CDR3 has 12 amino acids. Germline V gene data show CDR1 as SQVTM and CDR2 as ANQGSEA. The CDR3 protein is CSVAQGADEQYF. The DNA for the CDR3 is TGCAGCGTTGCACAGGGGGCTGACGAGCAGTACTTC.

This sequence joins TRBV9 and TRBJ2-3; the match to TRBD2 covers 11 bases. This CDR3 spans 16 amino acids. Unmatched junction bases numbered 2, after V lost 0 bases and J lost 2 bases. Germline CDR1 reads SGDLS; CDR2 reads YYNGEE. The CDR3 nucleotides read TGTGCCAGCAGCGTAGGACTAGCGGGACTCACAGATACGCAGTATTTT. Translation: CASSVGLAGLTDTQYF.

The V call is TRBV18, the J call TRBJ2-7, with D possibly called TRBD1 or TRBD2 (5 bases each). Trimming left V 2 bases short and J 2 bases short, with 10 bases between. The CDR3 loop spans 14 amino acids. The V gene's germline CDR1 is KGHSH and CDR2 LQKENI. CDR3 nucleotides: TGTGCCAGCTCACCAAGGGACGGGCCCTACGAGCAGTACGTC. Protein product: CASSPRDGPYEQYV.

This clonotype was seen many times. The rearrangement joins TRBV2 to TRBJ1-1, with unresolved D. The CDR3 consists of 12 residues. In germline, CDR1 is SNHLY, CDR2 FYNNEI. V was shortened by 11 bases and J by 0 bases, with 10 bases between the two germline ends. The CDR3 DNA follows: TGTGCCGGAGGACGTCTGAACACTGAAGCTTTCTTT. Amino acids: CAGGRLNTEAFF.

This clonotype was observed at least ten times. At one end, the junction sequence differs from germline, possibly due to a read error. The genes are TRBV18 and TRBJ2-6; D is undetermined. This CDR3 contains 13 residues. Per germline, CDR1 KGHSH and CDR2 LQKENI. CDR3 sequence reads: CASSPSGANVLTF. CDR3 DNA sequence: TGCGCCAGCAGCCCTTCTGGGGCCAACGTCCTGACTTTC. The full variable domain, in which reference TRBV18 and TRBJ2-6 provide the parts outside the CDR3, is NAGVMQNPRHLVRRRGQEARLRCSPMKGHSHVYWYRQLPEEGLKFMVYLQKENIIDESGMPKERFSAEFPKEGPSILRIQQVVRGDSAAYFCASSPSGANVLTFGAGSRLTVL.

The table lists this clonotype with a few counts. The chain links TRBV20-1 to TRBJ1-2; a weak D match, TRBD1 (5 bases). CDR1 and CDR2 from the germline V gene are DFQATT and SNEGSKA (reference sequence). This CDR3 contains 12 residues. V lost 6 bases to trimming and J lost 2 bases, with 10 bases between them. Here the CDR3 DNA reads TGCAGTGCCGTTGGGGGAAACTATGGCTACACCTTC. This encodes CSAVGGNYGYTF.

V usage is TRBV20-1 and J usage is TRBJ2-3; TRBD1 is a possible D gene (6 bases). This CDR3 has 16 residues. Deletions cut 5 bases from V and 3 bases from J, with 21 bases between. In germline, CDR1 is DFQATT, CDR2 SNEGSKA (reference sequence). The CDR3 region has the DNA TGCAGTGCTTCGACAACCGAACAGGGACGGACAGATACGCAGTATTTT. It is translated as CSASTTEQGRTDTQYF.

A few counts support this clonotype. V usage is TRBV3-1 and J usage is TRBJ1-1; TRBD1 matches at 7 bases. Germline V gene lookup returns CDR1 LGHDT and CDR2 YNNKEL (reference sequence). The J segment lost 5 bases and the V segment lost 2 bases, leaving 8 bases of the junction unmatched. The CDR3 extends over 15 amino acids. The CDR3 here is CASSQNRGPGTEAFF. The CDR3 DNA reads as TGTGCCAGCAGCCAAAATAGGGGGCCTGGAACTGAAGCTTTCTTT.

V and J are TRBV20-1 and TRBJ1-2, with a possible D match to TRBD1 (5 bases). Trimming took 7 bases from V and 2 from J, leaving 17 bases between them. The CDR3 runs 14 residues. In germline, CDR1 is DFQATT, CDR2 SNEGSKA (reference sequence). In nucleotides, the CDR3 is TGCAGTGTGGGGGGAGGGGAAGTCAACTATGGCTACACCTTC. Its translation is CSVGGGEVNYGYTF.

The sample holds a few counts of this clonotype. The CDR3 region has the DNA TGCGCCAGCAGCCAGGGGGCCTCCGGGGAGCAGTACTTC. It codes for CASSQGASGEQYF. The chain uses TRBV5-1 and TRBJ2-7; 8 bases agree with TRBD1. Germline-derived CDR1 and CDR2 are SGHRS and YFSETQ. CDR3 size: 13 residues. Germline trimming cut 4 bases from V and 7 bases from J; bases unmatched to any gene: 7.

The chain links TRBV24-1 to TRBJ2-3, with D maybe TRBD2 (5 bases). V was cut by 8 bases and J by 0 bases, with 8 bases left in between. The CDR3 sequence is 13 residues long. CDR1 is KGHDR, CDR2 SFDVKD, per germline. Here the CDR3 reads CATTTGSTDTQYF. The CDR3 DNA reads as TGTGCCACCACCACGGGGAGCACAGATACGCAGTATTTT.

The chain carries TRBV3-1 and TRBJ2-1, with 11 bases aligning to TRBD2. V lost 7 bases and J lost 7; bases outside the gene matches: 6. Germline V gene data show CDR1 as LGHDT and CDR2 as YNNKEL (reference sequence). The CDR3 spans 14 residues. The CDR3 region is CASTALAGANEQFF. Written as DNA, the CDR3 is TGTGCCAGCACTGCACTAGCGGGAGCAAATGAGCAGTTCTTC.

This clonotype occurred a few times. The V and J genes are TRBV28 and TRBJ2-6, with 8 nucleotides matching TRBD1. With 5 bases clipped from V and 5 bases from J, the junction kept 8 bases outside the gene matches. CDR1 is MDHEN and CDR2 is SYDVKM in the germline V gene. The CDR3 has 16 residues. In nucleotides, the CDR3 is TGTGCCAGCAGTACCCCGGACAGGGCGAGGGCCAACGTCCTGACTTTC. It specifies CASSTPDRARANVLTF. Combining the CDR3 with reference TRBV28 and TRBJ2-6 gives the whole variable domain DVKVTQSSRYLVKRTGEKVFLECVQDMDHENMFWYRQDPGLGLRLIYFSYDVKMKEKGDIPEGYSVSREKKERFSLILESASTNQTSMYLCASSTPDRARANVLTFGAGSRLTVL.

In this sample, this clonotype turned up a few times. This chain joins TRBV2 and TRBJ1-5; D is ambiguous. This CDR3 is built from 15 residues. Germline CDR1 reads SNHLY; CDR2 reads FYNNEI. V gave up 4 bases and J gave up 2 bases, with 12 bases separating them. CDR3 in DNA: TGTGCCAGCAGTGGTCGCGGGGTTCGCAATCAGCCCCAGCATTTT. It is translated as CASSGRGVRNQPQHF.

V gene TRBV20-1 combines with J gene TRBJ2-5, with 8 bases lining up with TRBD2. The CDR3 extends over 17 amino acids. CDR1 and CDR2 (germline): DFQATT, SNEGSKA (reference sequence). J gave up 0 bases and V 7 bases, and 16 bases lay outside the gene matches. The CDR3 DNA reads TGCAGTGGATCGAGCGGGAGAGCCTGGGCGTACCAAGAGACCCAGTACTTC. It encodes CSGSSGRAWAYQETQYF.

There are a few counts of this clonotype. This chain uses TRBV5-4 with TRBJ1-1; 9 positions match TRBD1. This CDR3 is built from 19 residues. The ends lost 0 bases at V and 1 base at J; junction bases unmatched: 13. CDR1 and CDR2 from the germline V gene are SGHNT and YYREEE (reference sequence). CDR3 sequence (DNA): TGTGCCAGCAGCTTGGAGGTGGTCTGGACAGGGGATCCGAACACTGAAGCTTTCTTT. Translated: CASSLEVVWTGDPNTEAFF.